This T cell receptor (beta chain) appears in the sequencing data of a study of early T cells in non-severe SARS-CoV-2 infection. Study-wide background: Bulk RNA from unsorted whole blood was sequenced; chains were unpaired.

One entry per CDR3 protein, called by TCRdb with MiXCR from the 5' RACE reads. The sample records around 98,000 distinct CDR3 sequences, more than 9.5% being singletons. J lost 8 bases, V lost 2 bases, and 4 bases had no gene match. This CDR3 contains 14 residues. From germline, CDR1 is WSHSY and CDR2 SAAADI. Sequences were obtained from whole blood. The chain employs TRBV10-2 and TRBJ1-2; 11 nucleotides align to TRBD1. The source of this sequence is an adult who was a healthcare worker with PCR-confirmed SARS-CoV-2 infection or an uninfected control (not recorded which). The CDR3 loop reads CASSEGQGARGYTF. DNA for the CDR3: TGCGCCAGCAGTGAGGGACAGGGGGCGCGCGGCTACACCTTC.